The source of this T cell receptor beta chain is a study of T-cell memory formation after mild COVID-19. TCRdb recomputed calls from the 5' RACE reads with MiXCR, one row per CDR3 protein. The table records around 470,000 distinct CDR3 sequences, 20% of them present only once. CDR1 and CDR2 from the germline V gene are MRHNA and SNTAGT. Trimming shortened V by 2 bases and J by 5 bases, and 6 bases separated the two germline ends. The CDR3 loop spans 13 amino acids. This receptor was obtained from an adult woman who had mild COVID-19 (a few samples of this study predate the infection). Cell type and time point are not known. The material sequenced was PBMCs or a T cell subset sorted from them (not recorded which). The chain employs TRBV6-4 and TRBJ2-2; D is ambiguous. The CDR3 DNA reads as TGTGCCAGCAGTGACCTGACAACCGGGGAGCTGTTTTTT. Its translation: CASSDLTTGELFF.